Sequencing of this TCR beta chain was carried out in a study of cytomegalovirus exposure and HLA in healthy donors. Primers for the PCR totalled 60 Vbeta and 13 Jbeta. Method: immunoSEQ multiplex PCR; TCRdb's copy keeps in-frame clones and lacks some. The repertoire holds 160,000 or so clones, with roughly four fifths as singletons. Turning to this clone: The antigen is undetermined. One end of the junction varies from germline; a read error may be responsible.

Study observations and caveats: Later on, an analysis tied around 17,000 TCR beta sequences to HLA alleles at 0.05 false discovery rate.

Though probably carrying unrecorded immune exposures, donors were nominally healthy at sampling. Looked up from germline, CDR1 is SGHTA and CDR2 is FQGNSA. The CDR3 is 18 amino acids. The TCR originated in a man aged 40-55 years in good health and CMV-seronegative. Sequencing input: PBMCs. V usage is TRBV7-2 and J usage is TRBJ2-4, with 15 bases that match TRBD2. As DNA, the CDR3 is TGTGCCAGCAGCACGGGACTAGCGGGAGGAAGGACCAAAAACAGTCAGTACTTC. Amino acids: CASSTGLAGGRTKNSQYF.